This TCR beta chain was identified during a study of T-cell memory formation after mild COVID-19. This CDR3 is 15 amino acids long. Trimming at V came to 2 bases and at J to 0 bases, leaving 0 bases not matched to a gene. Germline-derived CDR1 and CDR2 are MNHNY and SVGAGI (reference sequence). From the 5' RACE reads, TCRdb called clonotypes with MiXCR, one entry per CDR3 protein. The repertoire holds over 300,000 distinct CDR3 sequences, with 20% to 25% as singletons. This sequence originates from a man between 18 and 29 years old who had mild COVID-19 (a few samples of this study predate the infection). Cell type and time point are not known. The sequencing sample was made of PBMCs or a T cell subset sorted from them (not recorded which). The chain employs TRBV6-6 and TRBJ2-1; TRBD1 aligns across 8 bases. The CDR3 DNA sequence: TGTGCCAGCAGTTACGGACAGGGCTCCTACAATGAGCAGTTCTTC. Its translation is CASSYGQGSYNEQFF.